These 21 T cell receptor beta chains originate from one sample sequenced in a study of cytomegalovirus exposure and HLA in healthy donors. Primers for the PCR totalled 60 Vbeta and 13 Jbeta. Measured with immunoSEQ multiplex PCR; TCRdb has only the in-frame clones, and not every one. The sample includes about 130,000 clones, roughly three quarters of them seen just once. The specimen was PBMCs. These TCRs come from a man under 40 in good health and CMV-seronegative.

Only one count was recorded for this clone. V usage is TRBV11-2 and J usage is TRBJ2-7, with 11 bases fitting TRBD1. The germline CDR1 and CDR2 sequences are SGHAT and FQNNGV. This CDR3 is built from 13 residues. The V segment lost 6 bases and the J segment 3 bases; nucleotides outside the gene matches: 1. CDR3 residues: CASRGTGGYEQYF. The CDR3 DNA follows: TGTGCCAGCAGGGGGACAGGGGGCTACGAGCAGTACTTC. The full variable domain, in which reference TRBV11-2 and TRBJ2-7 provide the parts outside the CDR3, is EAGVAQSPRYKIIEKRQSVAFWCNPISGHATLYWYQQILGQGPKLLIQFQNNGVVDDSQLPKDRFSAERLKGVDSTLKIQPAKLEDSAVYLCASRGTGGYEQYFGPGTRLTVT.

The CDR3 here is CASSLGTSSGGRKQYF. Here the CDR3 DNA reads TGCGCCAGCAGCTTGGGGACCTCTAGCGGTGGTAGGAAGCAGTACTTC. The chain couples TRBV5-1 to TRBJ2-7; 7 nucleotides agree with TRBD2. V lost 0 bases, J lost 8 bases, and 14 bases stayed unmatched. Germline-derived CDR1 and CDR2 are SGHRS and YFSETQ. The CDR3 is made up of 16 amino acids. The entire variable domain, with the rest obtained from reference TRBV5-1 and TRBJ2-7, is as follows: KAGVTQTPRYLIKTRGQQVTLSCSPISGHRSVSWYQQTPGQGLQFLFEYFSETQRNKGNFPGRFSGRQFSNSRSEMNVSTLELGDSALYLCASSLGTSSGGRKQYFGPGTRLTVT.

The rearrangement joins TRBV4-2 to TRBJ2-2, with TRBD2 identical over 8 bases. The CDR3 is made up of 16 amino acids. The trim removed 6 bases at V and 5 bases at J, leaving 11 bases unmatched. CDR1 is LGHNA, CDR2 YNFKEQ, per germline. The CDR3 here is CASSDPARGGTGELFF. As DNA, the CDR3 is TGTGCCAGCAGTGATCCCGCCCGCGGGGGGACCGGGGAGCTGTTTTTT.

This chain connects TRBV5-1 to TRBJ1-2; unclear D gene. This CDR3 spans 13 amino acids. Germline V lookup: CDR1 SGHRS, CDR2 YFSETQ. The V and J ends lost 7 bases and 1 base respectively, with 11 bases between them. The CDR3 protein is CASGPGVNYGYTF. CDR3 nucleotides: TGCGCCAGCGGCCCCGGGGTTAACTATGGCTACACCTTC.

The chain is built from TRBV2 and TRBJ2-7; 9 positions agree with TRBD1. CDR3 length: 14 residues. The J segment lost 6 bases and the V segment lost 8 bases, leaving 11 bases of the junction unmatched. CDR1 is SNHLY and CDR2 is FYNNEI in the germline V gene. DNA of the CDR3: TGTGCCAGCGGCCAGGACAGGGGAGAACCCGAGCAGTACTTC. Encoded protein: CASGQDRGEPEQYF.

The chain uses TRBV4-1 and TRBJ1-4; tentatively, D is TRBD1 (5 bases). The germline V gene has CDR1 MGHRA and CDR2 YSYEKL. This CDR3 has 16 residues. Trimming stripped 6 bases from V and 4 bases from J, with 18 bases between. The CDR3 bases are TGCGCCAGCAGTTATGAACCGCAGGGACTTAATGAAAAACTGTTTTTT. Protein: CASSYEPQGLNEKLFF.

The V call is TRBV6-5, the J call TRBJ1-2; D unresolved. Germline V gene sequence: CDR1 MNHEY, CDR2 SVGAGI. V dropped 0 bases and J dropped 7 bases, with 9 bases sitting between them. The CDR3 runs to 13 residues. The CDR3 loop is CASSYSDGGGYTF. As DNA, the CDR3 is TGTGCCAGCAGTTACTCCGACGGAGGTGGCTACACCTTC.

V usage is TRBV29-1 and J usage is TRBJ2-1; TRBD1 might be the D (5 bases). Looked up from germline, CDR1 is SQVTM and CDR2 is ANQGSEA. The V and J ends lost 5 bases and 4 bases respectively, with 12 bases between them. This CDR3 is built from 13 residues. Here the CDR3 reads CSVRMTAYNEQFF. In DNA form, the CDR3 reads TGCAGCGTTCGAATGACAGCTTACAATGAGCAGTTCTTC.

The chain recombines TRBV6-5 with TRBJ1-2; 9 positions agree with TRBD1. Germline CDR1 MNHEY, CDR2 SVGAGI. Losses at the gene ends were 4 bases for V and 7 bases for J; bases not matched to a gene: 7. The CDR3 loop spans 14 amino acids. The CDR3 sequence is CASSSTGGVSGYTF. CDR3 DNA sequence: TGTGCCAGCAGTTCTACAGGGGGCGTATCTGGCTACACCTTC.

A single count supports this clone. DNA for the CDR3: TGTGCCAGCAGCCGGGGGGACACTGAAGCTTTCTTT. Its protein product is CASSRGDTEAFF. The gene calls are TRBV9 and TRBJ1-1; tentatively, D is TRBD1 (5 bases). CDR1 is SGDLS, CDR2 YYNGEE, per germline. This CDR3 has 12 amino acids. Trimming stripped 4 bases from V and 3 bases from J, with 7 bases between.

The chain combines TRBV5-1 with TRBJ2-3, with 10 bases identical to TRBD1. Losses at the gene ends were 2 bases for V and 5 bases for J; bases not matched to a gene: 5. This CDR3 spans 15 amino acids. Germline-derived CDR1 and CDR2 are SGHRS and YFSETQ. CDR3 bases: TGCGCCAGCAGCTTTAGACAGGGGGCAGGAGATACGCAGTATTTT. This translates into CASSFRQGAGDTQYF.

The chain links TRBV10-1 to TRBJ2-7; 8 bases are shared with TRBD1. Looked up from germline, CDR1 is WNHNN and CDR2 is SYGVQD (reference sequence). This CDR3 contains 14 residues. The trim removed 6 bases at V and 3 bases at J, leaving 7 bases unmatched. CDR3 loop: CASSAGGQGYEQYF. CDR3 sequence (DNA): TGCGCCAGCAGCGCAGGAGGACAGGGCTACGAGCAGTACTTC.

The gene calls are TRBV27 and TRBJ1-1, with D hard to call. The CDR3 extends over 13 amino acids. Trimming pared 2 bases from V and 0 bases from J, leaving 4 bases between. CDR1 and CDR2 from the germline V gene are MNHEY and SMNVEV (reference sequence). The DNA for the CDR3 is TGTGCCAGCAGTTTACAGGTGAACACTGAAGCTTTCTTT. Translation gives CASSLQVNTEAFF.

The rearrangement joins TRBV2 to TRBJ2-1, with 10 bases identical to TRBD2. The trim removed 8 bases at V and 8 bases at J, leaving 9 bases unmatched. The germline gives CDR1 SNHLY, CDR2 FYNNEI. The CDR3 is 14 amino acids. The CDR3 here is CASSKREGWDEQFF. The CDR3 region has the DNA TGTGCCAGCTCTAAGCGGGAGGGGTGGGATGAGCAGTTCTTC.

V usage is TRBV25-1 and J usage is TRBJ2-5; 8 positions match TRBD2. The CDR3 loop spans 13 amino acids. V shed 4 bases, J shed 6 bases, and the junction held 4 bases outside the gene matches. The germline gives CDR1 MGHDK, CDR2 SYGVNS. The CDR3 bases are TGTGCCAGCAGTGGACTAGCGAATAAGACCCAGTACTTC. The encoded protein is CASSGLANKTQYF.

V and J are TRBV6-5 and TRBJ2-5; D might be TRBD2 (6 bases). Germline assignment: CDR1 MNHEY and CDR2 SVGAGI. The CDR3 is 12 residues long. V was trimmed by 6 bases and J by 5 bases, leaving 10 bases between them. The CDR3 here is CASRREGETQYF. The CDR3 DNA is TGTGCCAGCAGGCGGGAAGGCGAGACCCAGTACTTC.

The count of this clone is one. This chain links TRBV27 with TRBJ2-5; 12 bases are a match to TRBD2. Germline trimming cut 10 bases from V and 5 bases from J; bases unmatched to any gene: 8. The CDR3 length is 14 residues. Germline values: CDR1 MNHEY, CDR2 SMNVEV (reference sequence). The CDR3 loop reads CATMTSGSAETQYF. The CDR3 bases are TGTGCCACCATGACTAGCGGGAGTGCTGAGACCCAGTACTTC.

The chain employs TRBV27 and TRBJ1-5; D is ambiguous. CDR1 and CDR2 (germline): MNHEY, SMNVEV (reference sequence). The CDR3 is 16 amino acids. The V end lost 2 bases, the J end lost 8 bases, and 19 bases lay between the germline ends. CDR3 DNA: TGTGCCAGCAGTTTACTCCCGGGGAGTGATACGGAGCCCCAGCATTTT. Its protein is CASSLLPGSDTEPQHF.

The V gene is TRBV7-6, the J gene TRBJ2-7; no firm D call. The CDR3 is made up of 13 amino acids. Germline assignment: CDR1 SGHVS and CDR2 FNYEAQ. V was shortened by 2 bases and J by 1 base, with 6 bases between the two germline ends. The CDR3 loop is CASSLSVSYEQYF. The CDR3, as DNA: TGTGCCAGCAGCTTATCTGTGTCCTACGAGCAGTACTTC.

The J gene is TRBJ1-2, the V gene TRBV18; D uncertain. Germline CDR1 reads KGHSH; CDR2 reads LQKENI. This CDR3 is built from 13 residues. Trimming took 3 bases from V and 2 from J, leaving 7 bases between them. CDR3 in DNA: TGTGCCAGCTCACCTGGAGGGAACTATGGCTACACCTTC. Translated, it gives CASSPGGNYGYTF.

The rearrangement links TRBV30 to TRBJ2-5; a weak D match, TRBD1 (5 bases). The CDR3 contains 12 residues. CDR1 and CDR2 (germline): GTSNPN, SVGIG (reference sequence). V lost 2 bases to trimming and J lost 4 bases, with 8 bases between them. For the CDR3, the DNA is TGTGCCTGGAGTCCAGGGTTAGAGACCCAGTACTTC. This translates into CAWSPGLETQYF.